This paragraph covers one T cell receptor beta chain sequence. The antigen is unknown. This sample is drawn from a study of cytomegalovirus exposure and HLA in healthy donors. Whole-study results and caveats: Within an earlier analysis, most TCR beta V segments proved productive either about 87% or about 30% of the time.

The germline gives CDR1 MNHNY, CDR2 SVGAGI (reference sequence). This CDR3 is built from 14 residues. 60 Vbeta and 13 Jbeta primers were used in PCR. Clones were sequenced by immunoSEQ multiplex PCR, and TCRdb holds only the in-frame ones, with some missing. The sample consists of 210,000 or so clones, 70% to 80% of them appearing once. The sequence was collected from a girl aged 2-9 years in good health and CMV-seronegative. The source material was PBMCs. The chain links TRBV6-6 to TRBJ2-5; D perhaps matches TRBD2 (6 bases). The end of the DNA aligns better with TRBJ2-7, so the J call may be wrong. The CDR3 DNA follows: TGTGCCAGCAGTCCGGGAGACCTCTCGGACGAGCAGTACTTC. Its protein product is CASSPGDLSDEQYF.